These 3 T cell receptor beta chains share one sample of origin, sequenced in a study of cytomegalovirus exposure and HLA in healthy donors. The PCR had 60 Vbeta and 13 Jbeta primers. Libraries were prepared by immunoSEQ multiplex PCR; TCRdb keeps only in-frame clonotypes and omits some of them. The sample contains some 180,000 clones, more than 60% of which appear only once. The sequencing input was PBMCs. All receptors come from a woman in her sixties or seventies in good health and CMV-seropositive.

The chain joins TRBV5-5 to TRBJ2-2; D may be TRBD1 (5 bases). The germline V and J ends were trimmed by 4 bases and 3 bases, with 19 bases remaining between them. The CDR3 consists of 17 residues. Germline lookup yields CDR1 SGHKS and CDR2 YYEKEE (reference sequence). The CDR3 reads CASSHRRAYRDTGELFF. CDR3 DNA sequence: TGTGCCAGCAGCCATCGCAGGGCCTACAGAGACACCGGGGAGCTGTTTTTT.

This rearrangement joins TRBV7-2 to TRBJ1-2; tentatively, D is TRBD1 (6 bases). In germline, CDR1 is SGHTA, CDR2 FQGNSA. V was pared by 5 bases and J by 7 bases, with 17 bases between. The CDR3 is 14 amino acids. CDR3 amino acids: CASSLPAGAGGYTF. DNA of the CDR3: TGTGCCAGCAGCCTACCCGCAGGGGCGGGTGGCTACACCTTC.

To note about this clone: Other nucleotide sequences in the sample specify the same CDR3. The chain couples TRBV18 to TRBJ2-3; 8 nucleotides agree with TRBD1. CDR1 and CDR2 from the germline V gene are KGHSH and LQKENI. The CDR3 runs 16 residues. V gave up 5 bases and J gave up 0 bases; unmatched junction bases: 7. The CDR3 DNA reads as TGTGCCAGCTCAACATGGACAGGGACAAGCACAGATACGCAGTATTTT. Translation gives CASSTWTGTSTDTQYF.